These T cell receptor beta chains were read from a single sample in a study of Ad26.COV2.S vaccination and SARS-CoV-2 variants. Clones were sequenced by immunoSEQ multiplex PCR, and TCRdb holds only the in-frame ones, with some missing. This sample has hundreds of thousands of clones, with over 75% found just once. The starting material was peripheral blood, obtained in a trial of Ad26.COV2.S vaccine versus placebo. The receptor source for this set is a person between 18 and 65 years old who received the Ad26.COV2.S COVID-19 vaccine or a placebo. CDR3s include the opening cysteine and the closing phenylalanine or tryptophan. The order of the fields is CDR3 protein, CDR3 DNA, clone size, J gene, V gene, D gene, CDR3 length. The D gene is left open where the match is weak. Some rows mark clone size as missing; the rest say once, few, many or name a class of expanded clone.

cdr3_aa: CASSSRQGAVEAFF
cdr3_nt: TGTGCCAGCAGCTCCCGGCAGGGGGCAGTTGAAGCTTTCTTT
clone_size: -
j_call: TRBJ1-1
v_call: TRBV7-9
d_call: TRBD1
cdr3_length: 14

cdr3_aa: CAWSVGRRNSPLHF
cdr3_nt: TGTGCCTGGAGTGTGGGACGAAGAAATTCACCCCTCCACTTT
clone_size: -
j_call: TRBJ1-6
v_call: TRBV30
d_call: -
cdr3_length: 14

cdr3_aa: CASSFNPVAGSPLHF
cdr3_nt: TGTGCCAGCAGTTTTAACCCAGTCGCCGGTTCACCCCTCCACTTT
clone_size: few
j_call: TRBJ1-6
v_call: TRBV27
d_call: -
cdr3_length: 15

cdr3_aa: CAWSGQGGGYTF
cdr3_nt: TGTGCCTGGTCGGGACAGGGAGGTGGCTACACCTTC
clone_size: -
j_call: TRBJ1-2
v_call: TRBV30
d_call: TRBD1
cdr3_length: 12

cdr3_aa: CASSQDGGTGFYGYTF
cdr3_nt: TGCGCCAGCAGCCAAGATGGCGGGACAGGGTTCTATGGCTACACCTTC
clone_size: -
j_call: TRBJ1-2
v_call: TRBV4-1
d_call: TRBD1
cdr3_length: 16

cdr3_aa: CASSSNLAGGAGELFF
cdr3_nt: TGTGCCAGCAGCTCGAATCTAGCGGGAGGGGCCGGGGAGCTGTTTTTT
clone_size: once
j_call: TRBJ2-2
v_call: TRBV5-6
d_call: TRBD2
cdr3_length: 16

cdr3_aa: CASSSPGSPLHF
cdr3_nt: TGTGCCAGCTCATCCCCCGGTTCACCCCTCCACTTT
clone_size: -
j_call: TRBJ1-6
v_call: TRBV18
d_call: -
cdr3_length: 12

cdr3_aa: CASSFGTGGGEQYF
cdr3_nt: TGCGCCAGCAGCTTCGGGACAGGGGGTGGTGAGCAGTACTTC
clone_size: -
j_call: TRBJ2-7
v_call: TRBV5-1
d_call: TRBD1
cdr3_length: 14

cdr3_aa: CASSLSGTGLNQPQHF
cdr3_nt: TGTGCCAGCAGTTTGTCCGGGACAGGCTTGAATCAGCCCCAGCATTTT
clone_size: few
j_call: TRBJ1-5
v_call: TRBV27
d_call: TRBD1
cdr3_length: 16

cdr3_aa: CASSPRRTSSYEQYF
cdr3_nt: TGTGCCAGCAGCCCACGACGGACGAGCTCCTACGAGCAGTACTTC
clone_size: -
j_call: TRBJ2-7
v_call: TRBV7-8
d_call: -
cdr3_length: 15

cdr3_aa: CASSSRIPDTQYF
cdr3_nt: TGTGCCAGTAGTTCACGGATCCCAGATACGCAGTATTTT
clone_size: -
j_call: TRBJ2-3
v_call: TRBV19
d_call: -
cdr3_length: 13

cdr3_aa: CASSLEGRYNSPLHF
cdr3_nt: TGTGCCAGCAGCTTAGAAGGGAGATATAATTCACCCCTCCACTTT
clone_size: -
j_call: TRBJ1-6
v_call: TRBV7-2
d_call: -
cdr3_length: 15

cdr3_aa: CASSPGGGDHTQYF
cdr3_nt: TGTGCCAGCAGCCCAGGGGGGGGAGATCATACGCAGTATTTT
clone_size: -
j_call: TRBJ2-3
v_call: TRBV7-2
d_call: -
cdr3_length: 14

cdr3_aa: CASSPTGEQFF
cdr3_nt: TGTGCCAGCAGCCCCACCGGTGAGCAGTTCTTC
clone_size: -
j_call: TRBJ2-1
v_call: TRBV6-6
d_call: -
cdr3_length: 11

cdr3_aa: CASSLGFYGYTF
cdr3_nt: TGTGCCAGCAGCTTAGGGTTCTATGGCTACACCTTC
clone_size: -
j_call: TRBJ1-2
v_call: TRBV7-2
d_call: -
cdr3_length: 12

cdr3_aa: CASGLALTGVSNQPQHF
cdr3_nt: TGTGCTAGTGGTTTGGCCCTTACAGGGGTAAGCAATCAGCCCCAGCATTTT
clone_size: -
j_call: TRBJ1-5
v_call: TRBV12-5
d_call: TRBD1
cdr3_length: 17

cdr3_aa: CASSSFGQGVYTF
cdr3_nt: TGTGCCAGCAGTTCATTCGGACAGGGTGTCTACACCTTC
clone_size: -
j_call: TRBJ1-2
v_call: TRBV27
d_call: TRBD1
cdr3_length: 13

cdr3_aa: CASSWTENSYEQYF
cdr3_nt: TGTGCCAGCAGCTGGACGGAGAACTCCTACGAGCAGTACTTC
clone_size: -
j_call: TRBJ2-7
v_call: TRBV5-6
d_call: -
cdr3_length: 14